This TCR beta chain was captured by sequencing in a study of blood T cell repertoires in COVID-19. At the level of the study: Researchers got acute and convalescent COVID-19 samples from the United States, Italy and Spain. From T cells, B-cell-depleted T cells, or PBMCs came the material, which was cDNA or gDNA.

Authors' processing steps: For nucleated cells, counts were estimated from reference gene primer amplification. The assay was immunoSEQ multiplex PCR, and TCRdb's table has in-frame clones only and misses some. V, J and clone size derive from that table, while D and trimming were established from the DNA sequence. The sample has over 70,000 clones, around 80% seen once. The trim removed 3 bases at V and 3 bases at J, leaving 9 bases unmatched. This CDR3 comprises 17 residues. CDR1 is WSHSY and CDR2 is SAAADI in the germline V gene. The sequenced sample was peripheral blood. The sequence was collected from a human donor in a cohort sampled during active COVID-19. This chain uses TRBV10-2 with TRBJ1-2, with 11 nucleotides matching TRBD1. The CDR3 protein is CASSENPRTGGDYGYTF. DNA for the CDR3: TGCGCCAGCAGTGAAAACCCCAGGACAGGGGGCGACTATGGCTACACCTTC.